This TCR beta chain was captured by sequencing in a study of T cells after yellow fever vaccination. The study, taken as a whole, reports: High-abundance clonotypes from the bulk population could contaminate FACS-sorted repertoires. A secondary response was less intense yet reached its peak sooner, at day 5 versus 15.

TCRdb redid the calling of the 5' RACE reads with MiXCR, one entry per CDR3 protein. This sample yields roughly 170,000 distinct CDR3 sequences, of which approximately 6.2% are seen a single time; 2.9% belongs to the top ten. This clonotype was seen ten or more times. Its antigen is not known. Germline CDR1 SQVTM, CDR2 ANQGSEA. This CDR3 has 15 amino acids. V lost 6 bases, J lost 2 bases, and 19 bases lay in between. The material sequenced was CD4+ T cells sorted from PBMCs, taken on the day of the first yellow fever vaccination. The clonotype comes from a man aged 18 to 29 who received the YFV17D yellow fever vaccine. This chain uses TRBV29-1 with TRBJ1-1, with D maybe TRBD1 (5 bases). The CDR3 protein is CSVAPGKRGNTEAFF. The CDR3 bases are TGCAGCGTCGCACCAGGGAAGAGGGGTAACACTGAAGCTTTCTTT.